A selection of T cell receptor beta chains follows, all from one sample in a study of blood T cell repertoires in COVID-19. Method: immunoSEQ multiplex PCR; TCRdb's copy keeps in-frame clones and lacks some. The sample consists of hundreds of thousands of clones, roughly 90% of them appearing once. Sequenced: PBMCs or T cells enriched from blood (not recorded which). The source is a woman aged 45-65 years who had recovered from COVID-19. Both conserved end residues are part of each CDR3. A D gene is named only where the DNA matches it firmly. Clone size is stated in some rows and not others, as once, few, many or a class when expanded.

v_gene	j_gene	abundance	d_gene	CDR3aa	CDR3nt
TRBV5-1	TRBJ2-5	.	TRBD2	CASSGGTSGQETQYF	TGCGCCAGCAGCGGGGGGACTAGCGGCCAAGAGACCCAGTACTTC
TRBV7-2	TRBJ2-3	.	TRBD1	CASSSVQGTDTQYF	TGTGCCAGCAGCTCGGTACAGGGGACAGATACGCAGTATTTT
TRBV6-5	TRBJ1-1	.	.	CASSYGGGLDGAFF	TGTGCCAGCAGTTACGGCGGCGGCTTGGATGGAGCTTTCTTT
TRBV27	TRBJ2-3	.	.	CASSLGTGRTDTQYF	TGTGCCAGCAGTTTGGGGACTGGCCGCACAGATACGCAGTATTTT
TRBV28	TRBJ1-5	.	TRBD1	CASSGAGQGIQPQHF	TGTGCCAGCAGTGGGGCGGGACAGGGGATCCAGCCCCAGCATTTT
TRBV18	TRBJ1-1	.	.	CASSPTRNTEAFF	TGTGCCAGCTCACCGACAAGAAACACTGAAGCTTTCTTT
TRBV28	TRBJ2-7	once	.	CASSRLQTGSYEQYF	TGTGCCAGCAGTCGCCTCCAGACAGGATCCTACGAGCAGTACTTC
TRBV15	TRBJ2-7	.	TRBD2	CATATIAGGGEQYF	TGTGCCACAGCTACCATAGCGGGAGGGGGTGAGCAGTACTTC
TRBV9	TRBJ2-1	.	TRBD2	CASSFRAGGHSEQFF	TGTGCCAGCAGCTTTCGGGCGGGGGGGCACAGTGAGCAGTTCTTC
TRBV28	TRBJ1-2	.	.	CASSLDRMYGYTF	TGTGCCAGCAGCCTCGACAGGATGTATGGCTACACCTTC
TRBV28	TRBJ2-7	.	.	CASTSQSPYEQYF	TGTGCCAGTACTTCACAGTCACCCTACGAGCAGTACTTC
TRBV2	TRBJ2-2	.	TRBD2	CASTRGGLTGELFF	TGTGCCAGCACCCGCGGGGGGCTTACCGGGGAGCTGTTTTTT
TRBV2	TRBJ1-5	once	TRBD1	CASSEGQGGGQPQHF	TGTGCCAGCAGTGAGGGACAGGGCGGGGGACAGCCCCAGCATTTT
TRBV19	TRBJ2-7	few	TRBD1	CASSGIRTGQGSPYEQYF	TGTGCCAGTAGTGGGATCAGGACGGGACAGGGATCCCCCTACGAGCAGTACTTC
TRBV18	TRBJ1-5	.	.	CASSQGLDQPQHF	TGTGCCAGCTCGCAGGGGCTAGATCAGCCCCAGCATTTT
TRBV14	TRBJ1-1	.	.	CASSQAQPTEAFF	TGTGCCAGCAGCCAAGCACAGCCGACTGAAGCTTTCTTT
TRBV28	TRBJ2-7	.	TRBD2	CASRSGGKEQYF	TGTGCCAGCAGGTCGGGAGGGAAAGAGCAGTACTTC
TRBV28	TRBJ1-5	.	.	CASSPLDGGNQPQHF	TGTGCCAGCAGTCCCCTCGACGGGGGGAATCAGCCCCAGCATTTT
TRBV7-3	TRBJ1-6	.	TRBD1	CASSLTGTANSPLHF	TGTGCCAGCAGCTTAACCGGGACAGCGAATTCACCCCTCCACTTT
TRBV2	TRBJ2-5	.	.	CASSQQVAEGQSQYF	TGTGCCAGCAGCCAACAGGTAGCGGAGGGCCAGTCCCAGTACTTC